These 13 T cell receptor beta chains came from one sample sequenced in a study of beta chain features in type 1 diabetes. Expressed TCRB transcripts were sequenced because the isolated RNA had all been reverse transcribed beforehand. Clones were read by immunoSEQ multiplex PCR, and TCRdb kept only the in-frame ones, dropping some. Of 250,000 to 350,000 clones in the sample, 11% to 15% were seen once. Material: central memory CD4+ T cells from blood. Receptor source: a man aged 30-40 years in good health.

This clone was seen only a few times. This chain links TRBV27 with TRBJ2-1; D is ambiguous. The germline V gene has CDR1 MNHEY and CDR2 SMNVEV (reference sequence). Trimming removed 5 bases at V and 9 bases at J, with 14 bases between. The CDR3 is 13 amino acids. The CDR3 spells CASSLRWKTEQFF. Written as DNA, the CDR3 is TGTGCCAGCAGTCTAAGGTGGAAGACTGAGCAGTTCTTC.

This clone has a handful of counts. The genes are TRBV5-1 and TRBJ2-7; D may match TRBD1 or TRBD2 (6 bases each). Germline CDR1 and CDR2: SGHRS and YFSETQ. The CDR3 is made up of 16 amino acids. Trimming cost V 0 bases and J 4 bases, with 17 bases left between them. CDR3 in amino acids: CASSLVSGATSYEQYV. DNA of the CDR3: TGCGCCAGCAGCTTGGTATCAGGGGCGACTAGTTACGAGCAGTACGTC.

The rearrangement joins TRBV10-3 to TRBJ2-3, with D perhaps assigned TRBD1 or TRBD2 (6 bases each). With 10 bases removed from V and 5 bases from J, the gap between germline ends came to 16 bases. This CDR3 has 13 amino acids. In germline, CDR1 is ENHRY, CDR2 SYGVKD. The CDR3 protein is CASRGPIGDTQYF. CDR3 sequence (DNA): TGTGCCAGCCGGGGGCCGATAGGAGATACGCAGTATTTT.

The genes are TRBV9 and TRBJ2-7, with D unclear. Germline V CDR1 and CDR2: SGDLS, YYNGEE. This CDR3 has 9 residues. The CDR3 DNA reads TGTGCCAGCAGCGTACGAGACTTCGTC. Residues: CASSVRDFV.

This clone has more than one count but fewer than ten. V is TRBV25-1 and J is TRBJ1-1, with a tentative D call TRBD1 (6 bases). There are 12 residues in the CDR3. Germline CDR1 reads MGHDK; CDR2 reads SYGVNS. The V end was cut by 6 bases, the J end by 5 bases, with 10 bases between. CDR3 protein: CASRRGATEAFF. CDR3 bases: TGTGCCAGCAGGCGGGGGGCTACTGAAGCTTTCTTT. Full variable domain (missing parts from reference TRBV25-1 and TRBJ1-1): EADIYQTPRYLVIGTGKKITLECSQTMGHDKMYWYQQDPGMELHLIHYSYGVNSTEKGDLSSESTVSRIRTEHFPLTLESARPSHTSQYLCASRRGATEAFFGQGTRLTVV.

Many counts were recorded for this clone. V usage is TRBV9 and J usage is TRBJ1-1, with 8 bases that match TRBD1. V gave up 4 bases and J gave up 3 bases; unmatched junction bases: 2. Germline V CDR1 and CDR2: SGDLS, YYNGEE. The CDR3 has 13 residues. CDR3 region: CASSKDRDTEAFF. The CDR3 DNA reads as TGTGCCAGCAGCAAGGACAGGGACACTGAAGCTTTCTTT. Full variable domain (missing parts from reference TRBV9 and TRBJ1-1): DSGVTQTPKHLITATGQRVTLRCSPRSGDLSVYWYQQSLDQGLQFLIQYYNGEERAKGNILERFSAQQFPDLHSELNLSSLELGDSALYFCASSKDRDTEAFFGQGTRLTVV.

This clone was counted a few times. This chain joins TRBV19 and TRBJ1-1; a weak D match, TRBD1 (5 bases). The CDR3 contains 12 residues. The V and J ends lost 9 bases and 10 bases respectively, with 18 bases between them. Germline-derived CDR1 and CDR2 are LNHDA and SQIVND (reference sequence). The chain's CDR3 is CASSGQVVSAFF. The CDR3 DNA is TGTGCCAGCTCGGGGCAGGTCGTATCAGCTTTCTTT.

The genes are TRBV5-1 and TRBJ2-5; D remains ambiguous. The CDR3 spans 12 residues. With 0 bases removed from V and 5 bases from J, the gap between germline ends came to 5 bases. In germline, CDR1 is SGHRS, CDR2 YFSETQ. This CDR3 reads CASSLVRETQYF. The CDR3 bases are TGCGCCAGCAGCTTGGTTCGGGAGACCCAGTACTTC.

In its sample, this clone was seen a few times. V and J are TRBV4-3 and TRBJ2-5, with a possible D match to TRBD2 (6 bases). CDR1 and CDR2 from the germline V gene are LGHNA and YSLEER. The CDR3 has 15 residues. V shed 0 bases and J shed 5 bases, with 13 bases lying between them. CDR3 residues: CASSQETGTGETQYF. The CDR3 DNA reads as TGCGCCAGCAGCCAAGAGACCGGGACTGGGGAGACCCAGTACTTC.

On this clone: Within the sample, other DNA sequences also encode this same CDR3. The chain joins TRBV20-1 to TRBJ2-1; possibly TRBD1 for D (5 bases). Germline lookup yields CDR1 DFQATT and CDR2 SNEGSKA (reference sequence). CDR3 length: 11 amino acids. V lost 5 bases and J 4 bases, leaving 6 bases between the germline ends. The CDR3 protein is CSADRYNEQFF. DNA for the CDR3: TGCAGTGCTGACAGATACAATGAGCAGTTCTTC.

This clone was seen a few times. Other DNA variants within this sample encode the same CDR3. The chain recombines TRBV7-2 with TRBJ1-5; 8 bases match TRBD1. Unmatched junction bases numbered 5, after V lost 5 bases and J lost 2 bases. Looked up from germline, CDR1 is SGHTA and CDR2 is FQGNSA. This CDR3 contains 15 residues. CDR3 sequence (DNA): TGTGCCAGCAGCCCCGGGACAGGCCGCAATCAGCCCCAGCATTTT. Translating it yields CASSPGTGRNQPQHF.

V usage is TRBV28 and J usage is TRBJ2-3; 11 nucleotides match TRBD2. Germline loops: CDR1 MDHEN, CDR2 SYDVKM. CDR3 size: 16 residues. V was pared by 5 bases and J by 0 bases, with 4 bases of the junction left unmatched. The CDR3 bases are TGTGCCAGCAGTCCCTGGACTAGCGGGAGCACAGATACGCAGTATTTT. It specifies CASSPWTSGSTDTQYF.

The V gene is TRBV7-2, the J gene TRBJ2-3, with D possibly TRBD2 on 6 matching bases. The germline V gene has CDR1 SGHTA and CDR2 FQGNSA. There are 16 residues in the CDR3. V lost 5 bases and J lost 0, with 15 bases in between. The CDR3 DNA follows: TGTGCCAGCAGCCCGACGGGGGTGACTAGCACAGATACGCAGTATTTT. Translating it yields CASSPTGVTSTDTQYF.